Sequencing of this T cell receptor (beta chain) was carried out in a study of blood T cell repertoires in COVID-19. Study as a whole: Spain, Italy and the United States supplied samples that represented acute and convalescent COVID-19. In each case, the material was cDNA or gDNA derived from T cells, B-cell-depleted T cells, or PBMCs.

Only in-frame clones appear in the TCRdb table, and some are missing; sequencing was by immunoSEQ multiplex PCR. The sample holds 210,000 or so clones, about nine tenths seen once. With V trimmed by 2 bases and J by 12 bases, 6 bases remained unmatched. In germline, CDR1 is MNHEY, CDR2 SVGEGT. The CDR3 consists of 14 residues. This chain joins TRBV6-2 or TRBV6-3 and TRBJ2-5; 13 bases are shared with TRBD2. Sequencing used peripheral blood. The TCR originated in a woman aged 45-59 years with acute or convalescent COVID-19. CDR3: CASSYTGLAGVEYF. CDR3 DNA sequence: TGTGCCAGCAGTTACACTGGACTAGCGGGAGTTGAGTACTTC.